Shown below are 26 T cell receptor beta chains from a single sample sequenced in a study of response to subunit inactivated influenza vaccine. MiXCR, run by TCRdb on the RT-PCR reads, gives a single entry per CDR3 protein. Seen here are roughly 290,000 distinct CDR3 sequences, 20% to 25% observed once, and the top ten hold 10% to 13%. Here the sequenced sample was PBMCs from blood, taken about 19 months after vaccination. The receptors were sampled from a man aged 45 to 70 who received an inactivated influenza vaccine.

This sequence joins TRBV7-8 and TRBJ1-3, with D unresolved. The V end lost 4 bases, the J end lost 0 bases, and 19 bases lay between the germline ends. This CDR3 has 18 amino acids. Germline V gives CDR1 SGHVS, CDR2 FQNEAQ. The CDR3 spells CASSSPRGVPRSGNTIYF. The DNA for the CDR3 is TGTGCCAGCAGCTCACCCAGAGGAGTTCCTCGCTCTGGAAACACCATATATTTT.

This clonotype has only a few counts. The rearrangement joins TRBV5-5 to TRBJ2-2; 9 bases map to TRBD1. The V gene end was trimmed by 5 bases and the J gene end by 2 bases; junction bases not matched to a gene: 7. This CDR3 has 16 residues. Germline loops: CDR1 SGHKS, CDR2 YYEKEE (reference sequence). The CDR3 DNA reads as TGTGCCAGCAGTTCTCGGACAGGGGACAACACCGGGGAGCTGTTTTTT. Translating gives CASSSRTGDNTGELFF.

The chain has TRBV5-1 and TRBJ2-7, with D maybe TRBD1 (5 bases). This CDR3 contains 14 residues. Trimming stripped 1 base from V and 0 bases from J, with 8 bases between. The germline V gene encodes CDR1 SGHRS and CDR2 YFSETQ. The CDR3 DNA reads TGCGCCAGCAGCTTGACAGGCGACTCCTACGAGCAGTACTTC. This translates into CASSLTGDSYEQYF.

This chain links TRBV6-2 or TRBV6-3 with TRBJ2-7, with no clear D. Trimming cost V 0 bases and J 1 base, with 7 bases left between them. CDR1 is MNHEY, CDR2 SVGEGT, per germline. CDR3 length: 14 amino acids. The CDR3 DNA reads as TGTGCCAGCAGTTACTCCCCGCTATCCTACGAGCAGTACTTC. It is translated as CASSYSPLSYEQYF.

In this sample, this clonotype turned up a few times. This chain uses TRBV7-6 with TRBJ2-1; 8 nucleotides match TRBD2. CDR1 SGHVS and CDR2 FNYEAQ come from the germline V gene. The CDR3 loop spans 16 amino acids. Unmatched junction bases numbered 7, after V lost 3 bases and J lost 3 bases. CDR3 DNA sequence: TGTGCCAGCAGCTTTTACCGGGAGGGCTTCTACAATGAGCAGTTCTTC. It translates to CASSFYREGFYNEQFF. The full variable domain, its missing parts supplied by reference TRBV7-6 and TRBJ2-1, is GAGVSQSPRYKVTKRGQDVALRCDPISGHVSLYWYRQALGQGPEFLTYFNYEAQQDKSGLPNDRFSAERPEGSISTLTIQRTEQRDSAMYRCASSFYREGFYNEQFFGPGTRLTVL.

Ten or more counts support this clonotype. This chain links TRBV4-1 with TRBJ1-5; unclear D gene. Germline V lookup: CDR1 MGHRA, CDR2 YSYEKL. Trimming shortened V by 0 bases and J by 3 bases, and 9 bases separated the two germline ends. The CDR3 has 15 amino acids. The CDR3 sequence: CASSQDRGSNQPQHF. DNA for the CDR3: TGCGCCAGCAGCCAAGATCGCGGGTCCAATCAGCCCCAGCATTTT.

The chain has TRBV7-2 and TRBJ1-6; 9 positions match TRBD1. Germline V gene data show CDR1 as SGHTA and CDR2 as FQGNSA. V dropped 6 bases and J dropped 5; count of bases not matched to a gene: 5. The length of the CDR3 is 15 residues. CDR3 sequence: CASRTGTGNNSPLHF. CDR3 bases: TGTGCCAGCAGAACGGGGACAGGGAATAATTCACCCCTCCACTTT.

The chain joins TRBV20-1 to TRBJ2-7; the match to TRBD2 covers 11 bases. The trim removed 5 bases at V and 4 bases at J, leaving 16 bases unmatched. CDR1 is DFQATT and CDR2 is SNEGSKA in the germline V gene (reference sequence). The CDR3 sequence is 17 residues long. In DNA, the CDR3 is TGCAGTGCTCCACCACCGGGACTAGCGGCCCGGGGGTACGAGCAGTACTTC. Encoded protein: CSAPPPGLAARGYEQYF.

The rearrangement joins TRBV24-1 to TRBJ2-1, with unresolved D. The ends were cut back, 3 bases at V and 6 bases at J, with 17 bases in the middle. Germline V gives CDR1 KGHDR, CDR2 SFDVKD. The length of the CDR3 is 16 residues. The CDR3 nucleotides are TGTGCCACCAGTGATCCCGTGGGTGGTCGGGCCAATGAGCAGTTCTTC. Its protein is CATSDPVGGRANEQFF.

This clonotype has at least ten counts. This chain connects TRBV4-2 to TRBJ1-1, with unresolved D. The CDR3 loop spans 14 amino acids. The V end was cut by 3 bases, the J end by 3 bases, with 11 bases between. Germline V gives CDR1 LGHNA, CDR2 YNFKEQ. The CDR3 is CASSHETGDTEAFF. CDR3 nucleotide sequence: TGTGCCAGCAGCCACGAGACCGGGGACACTGAAGCTTTCTTT.

The V call is TRBV4-3, the J call TRBJ1-3; no clear D. The CDR3 is made up of 15 amino acids. V lost 1 base, J lost 5 bases, and 12 bases lay in between. CDR1 is LGHNA, CDR2 YSLEER, per germline. DNA of the CDR3: TGCGCCAGCAGCCAAGTGGGAGGAGGTAGAAACACCATATATTTT. This codes for CASSQVGGGRNTIYF.

This clonotype was seen only a few times. The rearrangement links TRBV29-1 to TRBJ1-5; 10 nucleotides line up with TRBD1. Germline lookup yields CDR1 SQVTM and CDR2 ANQGSEA. V shed 6 bases and J 7 bases; nucleotides not matched to a gene: 9. This CDR3 has 14 amino acids. The CDR3 nucleotides are TGCAGCGTAGTGACAGGGGGCGCAGGGCAGCCCCAGCATTTT. This encodes CSVVTGGAGQPQHF.

This clonotype came up many times. The chain combines TRBV29-1 with TRBJ1-4; D ambiguous. Trimming took 6 bases from V and 7 from J, leaving 18 bases between them. This CDR3 is 14 amino acids long. Germline CDR1 reads SQVTM; CDR2 reads ANQGSEA. The CDR3 reads CSVEPQRLGEKLFF. The CDR3 DNA reads as TGCAGCGTGGAACCACAGAGGCTAGGTGAAAAACTGTTTTTT.

The chain is built from TRBV20-1 and TRBJ1-1, with D possibly matching TRBD1 (6 bases). V lost 0 bases and J lost 4, with 12 bases in between. Germline CDR1 and CDR2: DFQATT and SNEGSKA (reference sequence). CDR3 size: 14 residues. This chain's CDR3 is CSAREGALGTEAFF. CDR3 DNA: TGCAGTGCTAGAGAGGGGGCCCTGGGCACTGAAGCTTTCTTT.

The DNA for the CDR3 is TGCAGTGCTTTCGGACAGGGGAACACCGGGGAGCTGTTTTTT. Its translation is CSAFGQGNTGELFF. The gene calls are TRBV20-1 and TRBJ2-2, with 8 bases fitting TRBD1. CDR3 length: 14 residues. The germline V gene has CDR1 DFQATT and CDR2 SNEGSKA (reference sequence). Unmatched junction bases numbered 3, after V lost 5 bases and J lost 1 base.

The table lists this clonotype with a few counts. V is TRBV5-1 and J is TRBJ1-5; no firm D call. The V gene lost 5 bases and the J gene lost 0 bases, with 15 bases spanning the gap. The germline V gene encodes CDR1 SGHRS and CDR2 YFSETQ. This CDR3 has 16 residues. CDR3 nucleotide sequence: TGCGCCAGCAGTCGTACGGCCGGAGATAGCAATCAGCCCCAGCATTTT. As protein: CASSRTAGDSNQPQHF.

This clonotype was observed a single time. This sequence may be a read error, since a much larger clone differs from it by one base. The DNA is omitted, as the CDR3 cannot be located on it reliably, and the CDR3 follows TCRdb's listing. J is TRBJ1-1 and V is TRBV10-3. Germline loops: CDR1 ENHRY, CDR2 SYGVKD. The CDR3 is 13 amino acids long, termini counted. The CDR3 region is CAISESVAFGALF.

This clonotype has at least ten counts. The V gene is TRBV4-2, the J gene TRBJ1-2, with 7 bases fitting TRBD1. The CDR3 contains 14 residues. Germline lookup yields CDR1 LGHNA and CDR2 YNFKEQ. The trim removed 4 bases at V and 7 bases at J, leaving 9 bases unmatched. This CDR3 is CASSPLDRDGGYTF. CDR3 DNA: TGTGCCAGCAGCCCCCTCGACAGGGACGGTGGCTACACCTTC.

This clonotype was seen only a few times. This chain joins TRBV25-1 and TRBJ2-7; unclear D gene. Germline CDR1 reads MGHDK; CDR2 reads SYGVNS. Trimming shortened V by 1 base and J by 2 bases, and 6 bases separated the two germline ends. The CDR3 covers 13 residues. This chain's CDR3 is CASSEFFAYEQYF. In DNA form, the CDR3 reads TGTGCCAGCAGTGAATTTTTCGCCTACGAGCAGTACTTC.

This chain uses TRBV9 with TRBJ2-1; D might be TRBD1 (6 bases). CDR3 length equals 16 residues. Germline CDR1 reads SGDLS; CDR2 reads YYNGEE. Between the trimmed V and J ends, which lost 3 bases and 9 bases, there was a span of 22 bases. CDR3 loop: CASSEGELVFAGEQFF. DNA of the CDR3: TGTGCCAGCAGCGAGGGGGAACTAGTATTCGCGGGTGAGCAGTTCTTC.

The rearrangement links TRBV29-1 to TRBJ1-5; D is uncertain. Per the germline V gene, CDR1 is SQVTM and CDR2 is ANQGSEA. Deletions cut 4 bases from V and 0 bases from J, with 10 bases between. The CDR3 runs 14 residues. The CDR3 loop reads CSVAVAGSNQPQHF. DNA for the CDR3: TGCAGCGTTGCCGTCGCAGGTAGCAATCAGCCCCAGCATTTT.

The chain links TRBV28 to TRBJ2-3, with a tentative D call TRBD2 (6 bases). This CDR3 spans 15 amino acids. Germline-derived CDR1 and CDR2 are MDHEN and SYDVKM. V was clipped by 1 base and J by 2 bases, with 10 bases between them. The DNA for the CDR3 is TGTGCCAGCAGTTTATTAACGGGAGCCACAGATACGCAGTATTTT. Translated: CASSLLTGATDTQYF.

This clonotype came up a few times. CDR3 in amino acids: CASSGTEISYNEQFF. CDR3 sequence (DNA): TGTGCCAGCAGCGGGACGGAGATCTCCTACAATGAGCAGTTCTTC. The chain has TRBV4-2 and TRBJ2-1, with D tentatively TRBD1 or TRBD2 (5 bases each). V dropped 5 bases and J dropped 0 bases, with 11 bases sitting between them. The CDR3 has 15 amino acids. CDR1 is LGHNA and CDR2 is YNFKEQ in the germline V gene.

This clonotype was detected only a few times. The chain joins TRBV20-1 to TRBJ1-2, with unresolved D. CDR3 size: 12 residues. Per the germline V gene, CDR1 is DFQATT and CDR2 is SNEGSKA (reference sequence). The germline V and J ends were trimmed by 8 bases and 2 bases, with 12 bases remaining between them. The CDR3 loop reads CSTTRVNYGYTF. CDR3 sequence (DNA): TGCAGTACTACTCGAGTAAACTATGGCTACACCTTC.

Only a few counts were recorded for this clonotype. The chain is built from TRBV5-1 and TRBJ2-3; D is undetermined. The germline CDR1 and CDR2 sequences are SGHRS and YFSETQ. The ends were cut back, 2 bases at V and 2 bases at J, with 9 bases in the middle. CDR3 size: 14 residues. CDR3 in DNA: TGCGCCAGCAGCTTAGAAATATACACAGATACGCAGTATTTT. It codes for CASSLEIYTDTQYF.

There are a few counts of this clonotype. The chain couples TRBV20-1 to TRBJ1-5; D gene unclear. The CDR3 loop spans 13 amino acids. Germline assignment: CDR1 DFQATT and CDR2 SNEGSKA (reference sequence). V lost 1 base and J 4 bases, leaving 8 bases between the germline ends. CDR3 nucleotide sequence: TGCAGTGCTAGAGGGGCAGAGAATCAGCCCCAGCATTTT. Its translation: CSARGAENQPQHF.